The clone carrying this TCR beta chain appeared a few times. Its target is not known. A much larger clone differs by one base, so this may be a read error. Using unique molecular identifiers, the investigators prepared the TCRbeta library. From the PCR reads, TCRdb called clonotypes with MiXCR, one entry per CDR3 protein. Of around 300,000 distinct CDR3 sequences in the sample, 6.5% to 9% were seen once. This sample is part of a study of T-cell reconstitution after alpha-beta-depleted transplantation in children. Whole-study findings and limits: When one year had passed after transplant, most T-cell counts and diversity came from newly produced T cells.

Germline values: CDR1 MNHEY, CDR2 SMNVEV (reference sequence). The germline V and J ends were trimmed by 4 bases and 3 bases, with 10 bases remaining between them. The CDR3 sequence is 14 residues long. Sequencing was performed on peripheral blood, taken 360 days after TCRalphabeta/CD19-depleted stem cell transplant. This chain connects TRBV27 to TRBJ1-5; D possibly corresponds to TRBD1 (6 bases). The clonotype comes from a female patient aged 2 to 10 who had a stem cell transplant for Fanconi anemia, so the T cells may come from the graft donor. In DNA form, the CDR3 reads TGTGCCAGCAGTTCCTACAGGGACAATCAGCCCCAGCATTTT. Translating gives CASSSYRDNQPQHF.